The 15 T cell receptor beta chains in this list originate from one sample, sequenced in a study of blood T cell repertoires in COVID-19. Sequencing used immunoSEQ multiplex PCR; TCRdb keeps in-frame clones, though not all of them. The table records about 130,000 clones, around 78% of them present only once. The specimen was peripheral blood. The receptors come from a human donor in a cohort sampled during active COVID-19.

The rearrangement joins TRBV2 to TRBJ2-7, with D possibly being TRBD1 (7 bases). CDR1 and CDR2 from the germline V gene are SNHLY and FYNNEI. This CDR3 region has 14 residues. V lost 3 bases and J 2 bases, leaving 11 bases between the germline ends. The CDR3 bases are TGTGCCAGCAGTGACAGGGGGGAGACCTACGAGCAGTACTTC. Amino acids: CASSDRGETYEQYF.

V gene TRBV5-5 combines with J gene TRBJ2-6; D is undetermined. The CDR3 consists of 15 residues. V gave up 4 bases and J gave up 2 bases, with 10 bases separating them. Per germline, CDR1 SGHKS and CDR2 YYEKEE (reference sequence). This chain's CDR3 is CASSLNNPGANVLTF. Written as DNA, the CDR3 is TGTGCCAGCAGCCTCAACAACCCTGGGGCCAACGTCCTGACTTTC. Filled out from reference TRBV5-5 and TRBJ2-6, the complete variable domain reads DAGVTQSPTHLIKTRGQQVTLRCSPISGHKSVSWYQQVLGQGPQFIFQYYEKEERGRGNFPDRFSARQFPNYSSELNVNALLLGDSALYLCASSLNNPGANVLTFGAGSRLTVL.

This clone appeared once. This rearrangement joins TRBV18 to TRBJ2-7; D may be TRBD2 (6 bases). The CDR3 is 13 residues long. The V gene's germline CDR1 is KGHSH and CDR2 LQKENI. V was pared by 8 bases and J by 5 bases, with 16 bases between. CDR3 protein: CASEGSSGDEQYF. DNA for the CDR3: TGTGCCAGCGAGGGCAGTTCGGGAGACGAGCAGTACTTC.

CDR3 sequence: CATSRDVRDTGELFF. The CDR3 DNA reads as TGTGCCACCAGCAGAGATGTGAGGGACACCGGGGAGCTGTTTTTT. The rearrangement joins TRBV15 to TRBJ2-2, with D possibly TRBD2 on 5 matching bases. The CDR3 spans 15 residues. The V end lost 0 bases, the J end lost 3 bases, and 8 bases lay between the germline ends. Germline V gene data show CDR1 as LNHNV and CDR2 as YYDKDF (reference sequence).

The chain uses TRBV10-1 and TRBJ2-2; D is uncertain. From germline, CDR1 is WNHNN and CDR2 SYGVQD (reference sequence). This CDR3 comprises 14 residues. Trimming left V 5 bases short and J 1 base short, with 8 bases between. The CDR3 spells CASSPNRNTGELFF. CDR3 nucleotide sequence: TGCGCCAGCAGTCCCAACAGGAACACCGGGGAGCTGTTTTTT.

This rearrangement joins TRBV5-1 to TRBJ1-1; D uncertain. Trimming removed 4 bases from V and 2 bases from J, with 18 bases in between. CDR3 length: 16 amino acids. CDR1 is SGHRS, CDR2 YFSETQ, per germline. The CDR3 loop reads CASSLDDIYSNTEAFF. In DNA, the CDR3 is TGCGCCAGCAGCCTGGACGACATCTACTCAAACACTGAAGCTTTCTTT.

This chain joins TRBV3-1 (or the pseudogene TRBV3-2) and TRBJ1-2; no definite D call. The CDR3 covers 13 residues. CDR1 LGHDT and CDR2 YNNKEL come from the germline V gene (reference sequence). The germline V and J ends were trimmed by 1 base and 8 bases, with 11 bases remaining between them. CDR3 protein: CASSQARQRGYTF. DNA for the CDR3: TGTGCCAGCAGCCAAGCGCGACAACGCGGCTACACCTTC.

Only a few counts were recorded for this clone. The rearrangement joins TRBV10-1 to TRBJ1-2, with D tentatively TRBD1 (6 bases). Between the trimmed V and J ends, which lost 9 bases and 5 bases, there was a span of 16 bases. The CDR3 totals 13 residues. Germline V gene sequence: CDR1 WNHNN, CDR2 SYGVQD (reference sequence). The chain's CDR3 is CASSQGYPYGYTF. As DNA, the CDR3 is TGCGCCAGTTCGCAGGGGTACCCTTATGGCTACACCTTC.

V usage is TRBV27 and J usage is TRBJ2-7, with D maybe TRBD1 (6 bases). The germline CDR1 and CDR2 sequences are MNHEY and SMNVEV (reference sequence). V was trimmed by 0 bases and J by 0 bases, leaving 12 bases between them. The CDR3 runs to 16 residues. As DNA, the CDR3 is TGTGCCAGCAGTTTATCGTTCCGGGACATCTCCTACGAGCAGTACTTC. It translates to CASSLSFRDISYEQYF.

This chain uses TRBV10-2 with TRBJ2-4, with D perhaps matching TRBD2 (5 bases). This CDR3 has 15 residues. The V gene's germline CDR1 is WSHSY and CDR2 SAAADI. The V gene lost 3 bases and the J gene lost 0 bases, with 9 bases spanning the gap. The CDR3 DNA follows: TGCGCCAGCAGTGACCCCGGGGAAGCCAAAAACATTCAGTACTTC. Translated: CASSDPGEAKNIQYF.

This sequence joins TRBV2 and TRBJ1-5, with unresolved D. Germline V CDR1 and CDR2: SNHLY, FYNNEI. V was shortened by 7 bases and J by 0 bases, with 13 bases between the two germline ends. This CDR3 contains 15 residues. CDR3: CASTREGLSNQPQHF. CDR3 bases: TGTGCCAGCACCCGGGAAGGGCTTAGCAATCAGCCCCAGCATTTT.

This chain uses TRBV6-5 with TRBJ1-1; tentatively, D is TRBD1 (5 bases). The ends were cut back, 7 bases at V and 3 bases at J, with 9 bases in the middle. The germline CDR1 and CDR2 sequences are MNHEY and SVGAGI. CDR3 length equals 12 residues. CDR3 protein: CASTRGDTEAFF. The CDR3 DNA sequence: TGTGCCAGCACGCGGGGGGACACTGAAGCTTTCTTT.

This clone occurred a few times. The V call is TRBV5-4, the J call TRBJ2-7; D possibly corresponds to TRBD1 (6 bases). The CDR3 contains 13 residues. Trimming took off 1 base at V and 6 bases at J, with 11 bases between the two ends. CDR1 is SGHNT and CDR2 is YYREEE in the germline V gene (reference sequence). As DNA, the CDR3 is TGTGCCAGCAGCTTGCCACAGGGTGGCGAGCAGTACTTC. Translated: CASSLPQGGEQYF.

V usage is TRBV4-1 and J usage is TRBJ2-5, with TRBD2 matching over 16 bases. This CDR3 spans 19 amino acids. Germline values: CDR1 MGHRA, CDR2 YSYEKL. V was pared by 4 bases and J by 5 bases, with 13 bases of the junction left unmatched. The CDR3 DNA reads as TGCGCCAGCAGCCGAGGTCCCGGGACTAGCGGGGGGGCCCGGGAGACCCAGTACTTC. It encodes CASSRGPGTSGGARETQYF.

J is TRBJ1-2 and V is TRBV10-3; D is ambiguous. Per germline, CDR1 ENHRY and CDR2 SYGVKD. The V and J ends lost 3 bases and 5 bases respectively, with 10 bases between them. The CDR3 length is 13 residues. CDR3 protein: CAISDGASYGYTF. As DNA, the CDR3 is TGTGCCATCAGTGATGGTGCGAGTTATGGCTACACCTTC.